This TCR beta chain was captured by sequencing in a study of neurological immune-mediated disorders. A total of 2 million PBMCs stored at -80 degrees C provided the unsorted libraries. 5'RACE with 10-nucleotide random UMIs generated the cDNA. A single record per CDR3 protein comes from TCRdb applying MiXCR to the 5' RACE reads. The data contain about 60,000 distinct CDR3 sequences, roughly 4.6% of them singletons. The CDR3 runs 13 residues. Trimming cost V 6 bases and J 7 bases, with 12 bases left between them. The germline CDR1 and CDR2 sequences are SGHTA and FQGTGA. Specimen: PBMCs. This chain uses TRBV7-3 with TRBJ2-2; no reliable D call. The TCR comes from a man aged 45 to 65 with multiple sclerosis. The DNA of the CDR3 is TGTGCCAGCAGTCCTAATTGGCGCGGGGAGCTGTTTTTT. Its translation is CASSPNWRGELFF.